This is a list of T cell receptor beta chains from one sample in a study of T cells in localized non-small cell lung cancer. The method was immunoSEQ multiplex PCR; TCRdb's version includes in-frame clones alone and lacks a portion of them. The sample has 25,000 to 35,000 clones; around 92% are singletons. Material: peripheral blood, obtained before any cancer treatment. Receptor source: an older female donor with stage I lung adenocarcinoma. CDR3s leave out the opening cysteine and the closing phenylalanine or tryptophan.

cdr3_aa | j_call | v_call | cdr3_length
ASSLDGGPETTQY | TRBJ2-5 | TRBV5-1 | 13
ASSLSGTGQETQY | TRBJ2-5 | TRBV5-6 | 13
ASSNMGSSGNTIY | TRBJ1-3 | TRBV7-9 | 13
ASSQESLGNQPQH | TRBJ1-5 | TRBV6-1 | 13
ASSRRAEIQEAF | TRBJ1-1 | TRBV19 | 12
ASTAQGWSTGELF | TRBJ2-2 | TRBV2 | 13
ASSPRDWQGSLH | TRBJ1-6 | TRBV11-2 | 12
AISWDRNEKLF | TRBJ1-4 | TRBV10-3 | 11
AWAGGGDQPQH | TRBJ1-5 | TRBV30 | 11
SVETQVNTEAF | TRBJ1-1 | TRBV29-1 | 11
ASSPGEEGYGYT | TRBJ1-2 | TRBV28 | 12
ASTESTDTQY | TRBJ2-3 | TRBV6-6 | 10
ASSRDRGTNTIY | TRBJ1-3 | TRBV2 | 12
ASSSRDRDYNEQF | TRBJ2-1 | TRBV4-3 | 13
ASSPHRNNQPQH | TRBJ1-5 | TRBV6-6 | 12
ASSQDRRPATNEKLF | TRBJ1-4 | TRBV4-3 | 15
ASSTDRRFSSEAF | TRBJ1-1 | TRBV5-1 | 13
ASSYTLTGPPSTDTQY | TRBJ2-3 | TRBV9 | 16
ASSNSQGYEQY | TRBJ2-7 | TRBV19 | 11
ATSRGDRGNEQF | TRBJ2-1 | TRBV15 | 12
ASSLDLAGGKNEQF | TRBJ2-1 | TRBV7-9 | 14
AWSVGGAGANVLT | TRBJ2-6 | TRBV30 | 13